The rows below give T cell receptor beta chains drawn from one sample of a study of OX40 agonist ivuxolimab in advanced cancers. TCRdb's table, derived via immunoSEQ multiplex PCR, lists solely in-frame clones and lacks some. The sample gives about 73,000 clones, about 93% of which show up once; less than 0.6% is in the top ten. The sequencing here drew on CD4+ or CD8+ T cells sorted from blood, taken in a trial of the OX40 agonist ivuxolimab. All receptors come from an adult with an advanced solid tumor such as melanoma, head and neck, liver or kidney cancer. Each CDR3 is given with its conserved first and last residue. Each record gives: J gene, D gene, clone size, V gene, CDR3 DNA, CDR3 protein. A D gene is named only where the DNA matches it firmly. For some rows the clone size is stated as once, few or many, or as a class when expanded; others skip it.

J gene: TRBJ1-2
D gene: NA
clone size: NA
V gene: TRBV28
CDR3 DNA: TGTGCCAGCAGTCTACAAATGACCGGGCAGGACGGCTACACCTTC
CDR3 protein: CASSLQMTGQDGYTF

J gene: TRBJ1-6
D gene: TRBD1
clone size: once
V gene: TRBV5-4
CDR3 DNA: TGTGCCAGCAGCTTTGACAGGGCGGTAGAAGCCCTCCACTTT
CDR3 protein: CASSFDRAVEALHF

J gene: TRBJ2-1
D gene: TRBD2
clone size: once
V gene: TRBV6-6
CDR3 DNA: TGTGCCAGCAGAATAGCGGGAGGGCCCATCAATGAGCAGTTCTTC
CDR3 protein: CASRIAGGPINEQFF

J gene: TRBJ1-5
D gene: NA
clone size: NA
V gene: TRBV7-3
CDR3 DNA: TGTGCCAGCAGCTTTGGGCAAGGTCAGCCCCAGCATTTT
CDR3 protein: CASSFGQGQPQHF

J gene: TRBJ1-6
D gene: NA
clone size: NA
V gene: TRBV7-2
CDR3 DNA: TGTGCCAGCAGCCAGACCTCGGGGGGAAGGAATTCACCCCTCCACTTT
CDR3 protein: CASSQTSGGRNSPLHF

J gene: TRBJ2-3
D gene: NA
clone size: NA
V gene: TRBV7-3
CDR3 DNA: TGTGCCAGCAGCTCCGCTCACACGGGCTTTAGCACAGATACGCAGTATTTT
CDR3 protein: CASSSAHTGFSTDTQYF

J gene: TRBJ2-1
D gene: TRBD2
clone size: NA
V gene: TRBV11-2
CDR3 DNA: TGTGCCAGCCAAGCAGGAGGCGGCGGGAGGGCCGCCTACAATGAGCAGTTCTTC
CDR3 protein: CASQAGGGGRAAYNEQFF

J gene: TRBJ2-5
D gene: NA
clone size: NA
V gene: TRBV5-5
CDR3 DNA: TGTGCCAGCAGCTTTAATAGGGCTGGGGGCCTAGAGACCCAGTACTTC
CDR3 protein: CASSFNRAGGLETQYF

J gene: TRBJ1-2
D gene: TRBD1
clone size: NA
V gene: TRBV6-1
CDR3 DNA: TGTGCCAGCAGTAGATCAGGGGGCAACTATGGCTACACCTTC
CDR3 protein: CASSRSGGNYGYTF

J gene: TRBJ2-7
D gene: TRBD1
clone size: NA
V gene: TRBV7-9
CDR3 DNA: TGTGCCAGCAGCCCGGGACAGCCGAGCTCCTACGAGCAGTACTTC
CDR3 protein: CASSPGQPSSYEQYF

J gene: TRBJ2-1
D gene: NA
clone size: NA
V gene: TRBV7-2
CDR3 DNA: TGTGCCAGCACCCCACAGCTGTCCTACAATGAGCAGTTCTTC
CDR3 protein: CASTPQLSYNEQFF

J gene: TRBJ2-7
D gene: TRBD1
clone size: NA
V gene: TRBV27
CDR3 DNA: TGTGCCAGCAGTATCAGGACAGGGAAAGACTACGAGCAGTACTTC
CDR3 protein: CASSIRTGKDYEQYF

J gene: TRBJ1-2
D gene: NA
clone size: NA
V gene: TRBV28
CDR3 DNA: TGTGTCGTGGGGGGGCAGAACTATGGCTACACCTTC
CDR3 protein: CVVGGQNYGYTF

J gene: TRBJ2-7
D gene: NA
clone size: NA
V gene: TRBV6-5
CDR3 DNA: TGTGCCAGCAGTTACTCGGGCGAGGGGCTCTACGAGCAGTACTTC
CDR3 protein: CASSYSGEGLYEQYF

J gene: TRBJ2-7
D gene: NA
clone size: NA
V gene: TRBV20-1
CDR3 DNA: TGCAGTGCTAGCGGAGACGAGCAGTACTTC
CDR3 protein: CSASGDEQYF

J gene: TRBJ2-7
D gene: NA
clone size: NA
V gene: TRBV7-2
CDR3 DNA: TGTGCCAGCAGCCCACAGTTCGTTGGGGTGAACTACGAGCAGTACTTC
CDR3 protein: CASSPQFVGVNYEQYF

J gene: TRBJ2-5
D gene: NA
clone size: NA
V gene: TRBV28
CDR3 DNA: TGTGCCAGCAGTTCATCCTGGGCAGCTAAACGGGAGACCCAGTACTTC
CDR3 protein: CASSSSWAAKRETQYF

J gene: TRBJ2-1
D gene: TRBD1
clone size: few
V gene: TRBV19
CDR3 DNA: TGTGCCAGTAGTATAGCCAGGGGGCGCCTAAATGAGCAGTTCTTC
CDR3 protein: CASSIARGRLNEQFF

J gene: TRBJ1-1
D gene: NA
clone size: NA
V gene: TRBV28
CDR3 DNA: TGTGCCAGCAGTACAGGCAGTGCGGGGAGCACTGAAGCTTTCTTT
CDR3 protein: CASSTGSAGSTEAFF

J gene: TRBJ2-7
D gene: NA
clone size: NA
V gene: TRBV11-3
CDR3 DNA: TGTGCCAGCAGCTTACCCGGACTCGAGCAGTACTTC
CDR3 protein: CASSLPGLEQYF

J gene: TRBJ2-3
D gene: NA
clone size: NA
V gene: TRBV2
CDR3 DNA: TGTGCCAGCAGAAGGCGGGTGGGTTCATCTGGCACAGATACGCAGTATTTT
CDR3 protein: CASRRRVGSSGTDTQYF

J gene: TRBJ2-1
D gene: NA
clone size: NA
V gene: TRBV5-1
CDR3 DNA: TGCGCCAGCAGCTTGGAAGGGTACGTCTACAATGAGCAGTTCTTC
CDR3 protein: CASSLEGYVYNEQFF

J gene: TRBJ2-3
D gene: NA
clone size: NA
V gene: TRBV7-3
CDR3 DNA: TGTGCCAGCAGCTCGGGCCGGACACCTAGCACAGATACGCAGTATTTT
CDR3 protein: CASSSGRTPSTDTQYF

J gene: TRBJ2-3
D gene: NA
clone size: NA
V gene: TRBV7-8
CDR3 DNA: TGTGCCAGCAGCACCCTCCGAGGCGCAGATACGCAGTATTTT
CDR3 protein: CASSTLRGADTQYF

J gene: TRBJ2-1
D gene: TRBD1
clone size: few
V gene: TRBV5-6
CDR3 DNA: TGTGCCAGCAGCTTCCCAGGGGGCGCCTACAATGAGCAGTTCTTC
CDR3 protein: CASSFPGGAYNEQFF

J gene: TRBJ2-1
D gene: NA
clone size: NA
V gene: TRBV28
CDR3 DNA: TGTGCCAGCAGTCCGCCGGGGGCGTTAGGCTATGAGCAGTTCTTC
CDR3 protein: CASSPPGALGYEQFF